This TCR beta chain comes out of a study of blood T cells in healthy people across ages (dated by TCRdb to 2013 to 2016). Study-level background: In model experiments, template switching captured roughly one uniquely barcoded TCR beta cDNA molecule for every two T cells. Age-related changes in TCR beta repertoire diversity were measured in the study by deep sequencing normalized with unique cDNA molecular identifiers. Four age groups were formed from the donors: young (average approximately 16 years), middle-aged (approximately 40), aged (about 62) and long-lived (approximately 80). To avoid experimental bias, donors of different ages were randomly spread across the sequencing lanes. Two additional independent replicas of 1 million unique cDNA reads from the same blood draw were analyzed for two donors (one aged 18 to 30 and one aged 80 or older).

A word on this clonotype: Its antigen target is currently unknown. No qualities accompany the bases; no much larger clone lies one base away.

The donors were roughly 39 Caucasian individuals from Russia, aged roughly 6 to 90 years, who were systemically healthy. Each donor gave roughly 9 milliliters of peripheral blood, drawn into EDTA-treated Vacutainer tubes. Ficoll-Paque density-gradient centrifugation was used to isolate PBMCs, with at least 7 million per sample. Total RNA, at least 6 micrograms per sample, was extracted from PBMCs with Trizol reagent. The percentages of naive CD45RAhigh/CD27high T cells were determined by flow cytometry on a PBMC aliquot from every donor. The CDR3 numbers 14 residues from cysteine through phenylalanine. Of the read, only the CDR3 DNA is kept; its 42 bases are in frame from base 1. Based on the germline V gene (reference sequence), the CDR1 and CDR2 sequences are DFQATT and SNEGSKA. The V end loses 1 base and the J end loses 3 bases, and a stretch of 12 bases separates them. What the research found in general, with its limitations: A strong correlation was found between observed TCR beta diversity and the percentage of naive T cells measured by flow cytometry. Observed TCR beta diversity per million T cells fell roughly linearly with age, and a significant reduction was already apparent by age around 40. Conclusive comparison of naive and antigen-experienced compartments was prevented by the profiling of bulk unsorted PBMCs. Because the CMV infection status of the donors was unknown, age-related changes in expanded clonotypes may potentially have been confounded. Estimates of total diversity based on one million sequenced T cells were considered lower bounds and underestimates. The long-lived group showed more naive CD4+ T cells, fewer expanded clones and increased TCR diversity than the aged group, suggesting age selection.

The library was built by means of 5' RACE. The sequencer was an Illumina HiSeq 2500. A second PCR of about 6 to 12 cycles was performed with a sample-barcoded 5' primer and a J-beta primer mix. A template-switch 5' adaptor carrying 12 random nucleotides introduced a unique molecular identifier onto each TCR beta cDNA molecule. Each sample yielded at least 2.5 million CDR3-containing paired-end reads. First-strand cDNA was synthesized from all RNA with the Mint cDNA synthesis kit, primed by a TRBC-specific oligonucleotide. Following uracil-DNA glycosylase treatment, all cDNA underwent a first 18-cycle PCR with the universal primers M1SS and BC2_uni_R. In the paper's pipeline: For normalization, 1 million high-quality reads were randomly selected from each sample, with every read carrying a distinct molecular identifier. Instead of being binned into consensus sequences, reads with shared molecular identifiers were discarded. MiTCR, run with a Q25 quality threshold and the strictest error-elimination algorithm, handled CDR3 identification, clonotype clustering and error correction. A nonparametric unseen species model with Euler transformation was used to estimate lower-bound total TCR beta diversity. TCRdb handled the public reads itself, with Q25 trimming in fastp and clone calling in MiXCR, and kept productive beta chains. Entries that share a CDR3 protein sequence are merged under the most common genes and DNA. TCRdb, rather than the study authors, made the V and J calls. The sample table holds 500,000 to 600,000 distinct CDR3 sequences, of which approximately 25% were seen once. Around 20% of the sample is in the top ten clones.

The chain couples TRBV20-1 to TRBJ1-1; a confident D gene designation cannot be given. The sequencing sample was made of blood. The sequence was collected from a woman aged 70 to 79 in good health. In nucleotide form, the sequence is TGCAGTGCTAGAGGGCGGCGGAGGGACACTGAAGCTTTCTTT. Its amino acids are CSARGRRRDTEAFF.